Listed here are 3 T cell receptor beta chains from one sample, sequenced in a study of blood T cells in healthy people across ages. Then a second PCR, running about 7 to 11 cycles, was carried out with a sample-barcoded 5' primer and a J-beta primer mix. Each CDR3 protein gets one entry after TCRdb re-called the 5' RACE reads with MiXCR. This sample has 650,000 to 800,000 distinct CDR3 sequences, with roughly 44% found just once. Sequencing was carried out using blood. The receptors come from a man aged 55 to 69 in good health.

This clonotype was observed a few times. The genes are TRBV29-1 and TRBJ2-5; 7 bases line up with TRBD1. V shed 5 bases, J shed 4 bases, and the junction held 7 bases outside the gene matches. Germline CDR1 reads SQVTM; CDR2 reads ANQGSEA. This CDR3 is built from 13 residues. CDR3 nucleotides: TGCAGCGTTTCGGCAGGGGGTATAGAGACCCAGTACTTC. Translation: CSVSAGGIETQYF.

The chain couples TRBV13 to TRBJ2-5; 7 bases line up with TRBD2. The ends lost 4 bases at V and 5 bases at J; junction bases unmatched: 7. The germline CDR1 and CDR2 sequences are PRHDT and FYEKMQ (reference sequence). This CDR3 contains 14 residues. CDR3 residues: CASSSRGEEETQYF. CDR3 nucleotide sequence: TGTGCCAGCAGCTCCCGGGGGGAGGAGGAGACCCAGTACTTC.

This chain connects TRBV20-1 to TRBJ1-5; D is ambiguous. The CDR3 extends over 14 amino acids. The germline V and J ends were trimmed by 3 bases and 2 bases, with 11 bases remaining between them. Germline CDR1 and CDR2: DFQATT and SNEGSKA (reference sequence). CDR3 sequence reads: CSASLGRGNQPQHF. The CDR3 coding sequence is TGCAGTGCTAGCCTTGGACGCGGCAATCAGCCCCAGCATTTT.